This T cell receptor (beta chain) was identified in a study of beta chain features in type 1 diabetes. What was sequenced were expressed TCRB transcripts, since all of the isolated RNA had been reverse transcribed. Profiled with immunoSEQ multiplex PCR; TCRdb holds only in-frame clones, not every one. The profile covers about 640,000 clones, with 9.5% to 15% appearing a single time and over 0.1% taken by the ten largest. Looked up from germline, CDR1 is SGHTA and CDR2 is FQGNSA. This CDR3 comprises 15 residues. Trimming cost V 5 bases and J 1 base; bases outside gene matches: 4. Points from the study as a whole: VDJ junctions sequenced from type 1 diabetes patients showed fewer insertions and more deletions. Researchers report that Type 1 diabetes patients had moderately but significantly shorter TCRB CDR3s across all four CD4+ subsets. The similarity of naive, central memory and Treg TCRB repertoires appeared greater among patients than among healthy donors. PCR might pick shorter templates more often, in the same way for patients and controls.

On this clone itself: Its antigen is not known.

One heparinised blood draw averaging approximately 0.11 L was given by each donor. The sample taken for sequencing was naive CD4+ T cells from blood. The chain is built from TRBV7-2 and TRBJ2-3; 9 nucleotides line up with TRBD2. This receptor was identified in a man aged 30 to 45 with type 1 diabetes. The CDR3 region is CASSDKRGGTDTQYF. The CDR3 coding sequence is TGTGCCAGCAGCGACAAGCGGGGGGGCACAGATACGCAGTATTTT.